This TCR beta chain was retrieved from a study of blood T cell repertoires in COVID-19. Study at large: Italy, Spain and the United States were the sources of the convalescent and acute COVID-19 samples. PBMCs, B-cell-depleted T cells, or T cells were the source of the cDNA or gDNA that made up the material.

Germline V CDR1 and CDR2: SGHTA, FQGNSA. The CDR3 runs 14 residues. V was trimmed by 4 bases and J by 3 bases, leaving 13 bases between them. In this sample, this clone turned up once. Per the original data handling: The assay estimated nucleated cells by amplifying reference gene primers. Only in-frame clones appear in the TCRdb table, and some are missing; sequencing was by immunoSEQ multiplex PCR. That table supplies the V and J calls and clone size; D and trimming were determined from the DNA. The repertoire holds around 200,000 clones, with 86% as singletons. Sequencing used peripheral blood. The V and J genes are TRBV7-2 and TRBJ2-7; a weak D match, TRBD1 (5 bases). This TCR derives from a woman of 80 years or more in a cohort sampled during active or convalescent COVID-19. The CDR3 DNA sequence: TGTGCCAGCAGCTCCGGCCCAGGGCTCTACGAGCAGTACTTC. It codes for CASSSGPGLYEQYF. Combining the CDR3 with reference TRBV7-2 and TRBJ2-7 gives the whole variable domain GAGVSQSPSNKVTEKGKDVELRCDPISGHTALYWYRQSLGQGLEFLIYFQGNSAPDKSGLPSDRFSAERTGGSVSTLTIQRTQQEDSAVYLCASSSGPGLYEQYFGPGTRLTVT.